Below, 3 T cell receptor beta chains from the same sample are listed, as sequenced in a study of vaccination and CD4 T cells after COVID-19. Treatment given: approximately 11-day PBMC culture with coronavirus spike peptide pools or control peptides (ViraFEST assay). These receptors have no identified antigens. Sequencing of the DNA from cultured CD4+ T cells was carried out with the Oncomine TCR Beta short-read assay. In TCRdb, the PCR reads were re-called with MiXCR into one record per CDR3 protein. This table has approximately 20,000 distinct CDR3 sequences, approximately 30% appearing once. Sequenced sample: cultured CD4+ T cells from blood. Source of these receptors: a human donor with COVID-19.

This clonotype was counted a few times. The CDR3 protein is CASSPYQDRQESPLHF. The CDR3 DNA is TGTGCCAGCAGCCCGTACCAGGACAGGCAGGAGTCACCCCTCCACTTT. The chain is built from TRBV5-8 and TRBJ1-6; 7 nucleotides line up with TRBD1. V lost 4 bases to trimming and J lost 10 bases; unmatched junction nucleotides: 14. CDR3 length: 16 amino acids. Germline V gives CDR1 SGHTS, CDR2 YDEGEE.

In its sample, this clonotype was seen a few times. V usage is TRBV20-1 and J usage is TRBJ2-3; D unclear. CDR1 and CDR2 (germline): DFQATT, SNEGSKA (reference sequence). V gave up 1 base and J gave up 4 bases, with 9 bases separating them. The CDR3 contains 13 residues. The CDR3 bases are TGCAGTGCTAGAGCTCCCAGCCCAGATACGCAGTATTTT. Translation gives CSARAPSPDTQYF.

This chain joins TRBV5-4 and TRBJ1-2; 10 nucleotides match TRBD1. V trimming: 4 bases; J trimming: 1 base; junction bases outside the gene matches: 10. The CDR3 is made up of 17 amino acids. CDR1 and CDR2 from the germline V gene are SGHNT and YYREEE (reference sequence). CDR3 sequence (DNA): TGTGCCAGCAGCCCACTGGGACAGGGGAAGGATAACTATGGCTACACCTTC. This gives the protein CASSPLGQGKDNYGYTF.